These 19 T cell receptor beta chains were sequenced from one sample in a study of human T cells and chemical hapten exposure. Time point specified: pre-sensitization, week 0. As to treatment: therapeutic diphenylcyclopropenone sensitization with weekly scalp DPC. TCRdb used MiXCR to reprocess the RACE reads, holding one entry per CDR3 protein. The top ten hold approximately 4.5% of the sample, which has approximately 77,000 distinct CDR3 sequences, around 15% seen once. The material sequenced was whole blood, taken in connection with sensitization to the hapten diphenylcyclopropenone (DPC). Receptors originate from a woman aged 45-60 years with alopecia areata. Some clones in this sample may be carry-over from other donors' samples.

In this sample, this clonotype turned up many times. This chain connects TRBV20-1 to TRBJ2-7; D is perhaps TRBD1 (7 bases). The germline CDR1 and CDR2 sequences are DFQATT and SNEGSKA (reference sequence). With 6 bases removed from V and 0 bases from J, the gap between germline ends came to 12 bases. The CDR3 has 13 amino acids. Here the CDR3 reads CSANQGGSYEQYF. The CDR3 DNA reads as TGCAGTGCAAACCAGGGGGGCTCCTACGAGCAGTACTTC.

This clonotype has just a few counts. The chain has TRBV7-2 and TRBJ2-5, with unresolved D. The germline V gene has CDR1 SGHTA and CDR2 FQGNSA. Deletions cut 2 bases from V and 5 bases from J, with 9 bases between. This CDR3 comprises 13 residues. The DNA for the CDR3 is TGTGCCAGCAGCTTACCGCGGCCGGAGACCCAGTACTTC. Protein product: CASSLPRPETQYF.

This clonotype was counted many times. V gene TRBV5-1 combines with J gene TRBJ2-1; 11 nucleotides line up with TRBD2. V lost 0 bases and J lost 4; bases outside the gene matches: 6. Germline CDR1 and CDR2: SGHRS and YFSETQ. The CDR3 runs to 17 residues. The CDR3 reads CASSLVSGRAGYNEQFF. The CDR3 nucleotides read TGCGCCAGCAGCTTGGTTAGCGGGAGGGCCGGATACAATGAGCAGTTCTTC.

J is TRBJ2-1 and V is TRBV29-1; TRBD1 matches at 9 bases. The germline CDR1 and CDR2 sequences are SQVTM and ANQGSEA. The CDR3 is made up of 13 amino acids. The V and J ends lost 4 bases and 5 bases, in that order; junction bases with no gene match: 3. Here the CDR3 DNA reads TGCAGCGTTGCCGGGACAGGGAACAATGAGCAGTTCTTC. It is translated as CSVAGTGNNEQFF.

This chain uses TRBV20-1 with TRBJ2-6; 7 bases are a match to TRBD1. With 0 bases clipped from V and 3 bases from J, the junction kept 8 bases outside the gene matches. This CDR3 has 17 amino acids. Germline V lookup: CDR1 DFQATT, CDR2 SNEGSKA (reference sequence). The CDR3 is CSARDQTGQIGANVLTF. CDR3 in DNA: TGCAGTGCTAGAGATCAGACAGGGCAAATTGGGGCCAACGTCCTGACTTTC.

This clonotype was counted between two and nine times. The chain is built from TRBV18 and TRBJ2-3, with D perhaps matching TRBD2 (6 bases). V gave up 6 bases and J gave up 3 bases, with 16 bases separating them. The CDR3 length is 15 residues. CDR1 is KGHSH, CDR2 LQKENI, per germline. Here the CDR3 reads CASSLGTAGTDTQYF. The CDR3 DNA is TGTGCCAGCTCTCTCGGGACCGCGGGGACAGATACGCAGTATTTT. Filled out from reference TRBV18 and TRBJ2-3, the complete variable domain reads NAGVMQNPRHLVRRRGQEARLRCSPMKGHSHVYWYRQLPEEGLKFMVYLQKENIIDESGMPKERFSAEFPKEGPSILRIQQVVRGDSAAYFCASSLGTAGTDTQYFGPGTRLTVL.

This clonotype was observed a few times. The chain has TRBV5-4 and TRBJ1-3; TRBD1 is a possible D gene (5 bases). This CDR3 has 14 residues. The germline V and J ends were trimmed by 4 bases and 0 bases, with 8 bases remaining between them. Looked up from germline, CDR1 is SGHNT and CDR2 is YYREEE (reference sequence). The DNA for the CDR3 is TGTGCCAGCAGCCGAGACAGCTCTGGAAACACCATATATTTT. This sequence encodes CASSRDSSGNTIYF.

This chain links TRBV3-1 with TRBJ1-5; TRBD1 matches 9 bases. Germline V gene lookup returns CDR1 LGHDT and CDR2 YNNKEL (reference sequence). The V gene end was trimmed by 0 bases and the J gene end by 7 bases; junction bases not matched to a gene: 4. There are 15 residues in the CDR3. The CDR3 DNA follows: TGTGCCAGCAGCCAAGACGCGGGACAGGGACAGCCCCAGCATTTT. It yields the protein CASSQDAGQGQPQHF.

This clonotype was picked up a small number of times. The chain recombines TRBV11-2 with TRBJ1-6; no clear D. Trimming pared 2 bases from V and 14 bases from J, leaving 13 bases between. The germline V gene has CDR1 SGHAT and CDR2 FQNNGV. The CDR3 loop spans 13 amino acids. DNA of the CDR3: TGTGCCAGCAGCTTATCCGCAGGTCAAACCCTCCACTTT. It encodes CASSLSAGQTLHF. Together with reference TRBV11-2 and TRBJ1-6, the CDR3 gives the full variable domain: EAGVAQSPRYKIIEKRQSVAFWCNPISGHATLYWYQQILGQGPKLLIQFQNNGVVDDSQLPKDRFSAERLKGVDSTLKIQPAKLEDSAVYLCASSLSAGQTLHFGNGTRLTVT.

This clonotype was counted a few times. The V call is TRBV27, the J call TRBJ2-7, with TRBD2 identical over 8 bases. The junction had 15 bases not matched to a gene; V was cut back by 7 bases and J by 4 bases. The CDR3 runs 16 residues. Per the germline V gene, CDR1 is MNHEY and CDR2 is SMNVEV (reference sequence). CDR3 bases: TGTGCCAGCAAGGACCGTGCTAGCGGGTCCCTATACGAGCAGTACTTC. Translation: CASKDRASGSLYEQYF.

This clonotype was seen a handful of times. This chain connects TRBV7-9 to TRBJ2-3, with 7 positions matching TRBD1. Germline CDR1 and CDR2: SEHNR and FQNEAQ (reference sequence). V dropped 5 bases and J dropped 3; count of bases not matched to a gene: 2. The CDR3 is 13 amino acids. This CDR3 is CASSRQGTDTQYF. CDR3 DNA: TGTGCCAGCAGCCGACAGGGTACAGATACGCAGTATTTT.

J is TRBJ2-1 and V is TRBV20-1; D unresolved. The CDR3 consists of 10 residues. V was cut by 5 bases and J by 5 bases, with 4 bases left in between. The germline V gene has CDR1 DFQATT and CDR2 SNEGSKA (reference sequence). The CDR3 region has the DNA TGCAGTGCTGGGCACAATGAGCAGTTCTTC. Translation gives CSAGHNEQFF.

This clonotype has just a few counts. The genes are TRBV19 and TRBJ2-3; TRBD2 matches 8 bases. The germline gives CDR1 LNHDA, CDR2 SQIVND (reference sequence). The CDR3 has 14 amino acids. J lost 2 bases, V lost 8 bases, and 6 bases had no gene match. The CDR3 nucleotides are TGTGCCAGTCGGAGAGCGGGAGCCACAGATACGCAGTATTTT. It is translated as CASRRAGATDTQYF.

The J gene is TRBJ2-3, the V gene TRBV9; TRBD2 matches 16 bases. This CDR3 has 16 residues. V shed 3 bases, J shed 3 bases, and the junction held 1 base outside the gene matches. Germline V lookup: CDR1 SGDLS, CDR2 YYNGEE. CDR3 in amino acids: CASSEGLAGGTDTQYF. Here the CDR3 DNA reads TGTGCCAGCAGCGAGGGACTAGCGGGAGGGACAGATACGCAGTATTTT. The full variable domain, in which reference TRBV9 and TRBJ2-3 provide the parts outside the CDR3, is DSGVTQTPKHLITATGQRVTLRCSPRSGDLSVYWYQQSLDQGLQFLIQYYNGEERAKGNILERFSAQQFPDLHSELNLSSLELGDSALYFCASSEGLAGGTDTQYFGPGTRLTVL.

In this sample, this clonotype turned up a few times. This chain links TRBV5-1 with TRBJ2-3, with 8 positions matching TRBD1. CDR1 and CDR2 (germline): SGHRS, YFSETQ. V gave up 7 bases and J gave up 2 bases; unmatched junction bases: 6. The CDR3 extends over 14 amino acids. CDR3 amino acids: CASFGDRPTDTQYF. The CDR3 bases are TGCGCCAGCTTCGGGGACAGGCCCACAGATACGCAGTATTTT.

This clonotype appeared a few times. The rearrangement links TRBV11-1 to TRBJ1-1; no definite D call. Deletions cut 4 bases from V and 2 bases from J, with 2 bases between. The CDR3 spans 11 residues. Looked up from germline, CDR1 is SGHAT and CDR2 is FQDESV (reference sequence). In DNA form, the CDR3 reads TGTGCCAGCAGCTCCAACACTGAAGCTTTCTTT. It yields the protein CASSSNTEAFF.

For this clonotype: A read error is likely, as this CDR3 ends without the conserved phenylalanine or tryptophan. The CDR3 reads CASNPLAGATREQFY. The CDR3 DNA follows: TGTGCCAGCAATCCCCTAGCGGGAGCTACGAGGGAGCAGTTCTAC. V and J are TRBV2 and TRBJ2-1; 10 positions match TRBD2. Germline V CDR1 and CDR2: SNHLY, FYNNEI. CDR3 length equals 15 residues. V shed 7 bases, J shed 10 bases, and the junction held 13 bases outside the gene matches.

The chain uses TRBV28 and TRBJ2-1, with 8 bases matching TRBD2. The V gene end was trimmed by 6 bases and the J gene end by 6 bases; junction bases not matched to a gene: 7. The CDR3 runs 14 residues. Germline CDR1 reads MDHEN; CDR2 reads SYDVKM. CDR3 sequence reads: CASSPPGGTNEQFF. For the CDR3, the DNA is TGTGCCAGCAGCCCTCCGGGAGGGACCAATGAGCAGTTCTTC.

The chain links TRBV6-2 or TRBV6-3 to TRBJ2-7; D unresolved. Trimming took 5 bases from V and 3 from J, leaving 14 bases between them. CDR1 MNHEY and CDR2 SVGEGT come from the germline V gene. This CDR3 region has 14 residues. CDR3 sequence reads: CASSPLGPFYEQYF. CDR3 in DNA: TGTGCCAGCAGTCCCCTAGGACCATTCTACGAGCAGTACTTC.